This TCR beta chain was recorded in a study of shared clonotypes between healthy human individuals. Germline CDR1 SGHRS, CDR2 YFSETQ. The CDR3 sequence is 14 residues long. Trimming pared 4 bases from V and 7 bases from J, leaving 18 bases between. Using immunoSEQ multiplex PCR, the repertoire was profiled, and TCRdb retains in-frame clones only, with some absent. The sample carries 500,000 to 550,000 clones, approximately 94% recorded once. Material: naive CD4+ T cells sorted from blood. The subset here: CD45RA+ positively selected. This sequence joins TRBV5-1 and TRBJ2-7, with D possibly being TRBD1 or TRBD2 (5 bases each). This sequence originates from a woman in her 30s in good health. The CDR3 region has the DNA TGCGCCAGCAGCCCAGGGACCGCAACTGGTGAGCAGTACTTC. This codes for CASSPGTATGEQYF.